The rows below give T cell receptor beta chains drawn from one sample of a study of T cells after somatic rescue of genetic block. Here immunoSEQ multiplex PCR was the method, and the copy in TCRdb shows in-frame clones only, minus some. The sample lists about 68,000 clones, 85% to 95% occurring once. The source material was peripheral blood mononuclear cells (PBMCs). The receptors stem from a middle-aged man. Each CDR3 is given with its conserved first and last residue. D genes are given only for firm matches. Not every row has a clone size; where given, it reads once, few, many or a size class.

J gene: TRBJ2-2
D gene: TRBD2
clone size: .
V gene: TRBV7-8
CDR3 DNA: TGTGCCAGCAGCTTAGTCAATAGCGGGAGAGCGGCCGGGGAGCTGTTTTTT
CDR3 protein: CASSLVNSGRAAGELFF

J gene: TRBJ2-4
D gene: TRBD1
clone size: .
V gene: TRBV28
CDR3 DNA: TGTGCCAGCAGTTCGACAGGGGGCGCGGGAAAAAACATTCAGTACTTC
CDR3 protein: CASSSTGGAGKNIQYF

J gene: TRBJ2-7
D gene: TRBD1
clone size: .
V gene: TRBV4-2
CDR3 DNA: TGTGCCAGCAGCCAAGAACGGACAGGGTACTACGAGCAGTACTTC
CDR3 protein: CASSQERTGYYEQYF

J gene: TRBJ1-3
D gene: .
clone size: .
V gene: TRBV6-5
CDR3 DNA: TGTGCCAGCGGTTTAACAGGGTACGCGGGAAACACCATATATTTT
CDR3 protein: CASGLTGYAGNTIYF

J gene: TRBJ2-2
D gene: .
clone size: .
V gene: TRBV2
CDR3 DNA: TGTGCCAGCAGTGCGAACAGCCCGAACACCGGGGAGCTGTTTTTT
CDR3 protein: CASSANSPNTGELFF

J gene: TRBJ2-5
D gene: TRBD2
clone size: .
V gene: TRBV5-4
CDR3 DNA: TGTGCCAGCAGCGCCACTAGCGGGATGGGGGAGACCCAGTACTTC
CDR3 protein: CASSATSGMGETQYF

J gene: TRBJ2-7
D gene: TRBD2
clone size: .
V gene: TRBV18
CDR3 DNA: TGTGCCAGCTCACCAGCCTGGACTAGCGGTACCTACGAGCAGTACTTC
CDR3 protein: CASSPAWTSGTYEQYF

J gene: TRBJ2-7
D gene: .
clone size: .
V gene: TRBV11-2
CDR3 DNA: TGTGCCAGCAGCTTACCACAGGGATCCTACGAGCAGTACTTC
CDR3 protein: CASSLPQGSYEQYF

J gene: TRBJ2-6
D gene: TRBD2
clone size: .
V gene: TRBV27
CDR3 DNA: TGTGCCAGCAGCCCACTAGCGGGAGTTAGTGGGGCCAACGTCCTGACTTTC
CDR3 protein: CASSPLAGVSGANVLTF

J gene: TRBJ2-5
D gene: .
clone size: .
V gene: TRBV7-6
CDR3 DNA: TGTGCCAGCAGCGTAGCTCGGGAGACCCAGTACTTC
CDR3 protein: CASSVARETQYF

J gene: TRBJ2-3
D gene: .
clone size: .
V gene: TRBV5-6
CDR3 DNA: TGTGCCAGCAGCTTCCGGCCAACCACAGATACGCAGTATTTT
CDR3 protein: CASSFRPTTDTQYF

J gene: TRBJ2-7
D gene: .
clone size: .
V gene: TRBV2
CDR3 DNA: TGTGCCAGCAGTGAAGGCGGGACCGCTGTTTCTCCCTACGAGCAGTACTTC
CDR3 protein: CASSEGGTAVSPYEQYF

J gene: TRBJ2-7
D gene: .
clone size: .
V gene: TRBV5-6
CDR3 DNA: TGTGCCAGCAGCTTGCTGGGGCGGGACCCAGGGTCCTACGAGCAGTACTTC
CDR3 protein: CASSLLGRDPGSYEQYF

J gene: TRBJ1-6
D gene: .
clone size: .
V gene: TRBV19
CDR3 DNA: TGTGCCAGCAAGAGGACAGATAATTCACCCCTCCACTTT
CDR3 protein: CASKRTDNSPLHF

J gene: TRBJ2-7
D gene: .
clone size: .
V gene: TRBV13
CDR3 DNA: TGTGCCAGCAGCCCCGGGCCAACCCCCTACGAGCAGTACTTC
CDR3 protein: CASSPGPTPYEQYF

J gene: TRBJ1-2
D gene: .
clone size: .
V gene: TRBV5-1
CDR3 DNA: TGCGCCAGCAGCTTGGCGGGACCCCTCTATGGCTACACCTTC
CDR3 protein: CASSLAGPLYGYTF

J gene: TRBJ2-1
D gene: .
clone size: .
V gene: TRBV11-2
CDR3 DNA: TGTGCCAGCAGCTTAGATCGCGTCAATGAGCAGTTCTTC
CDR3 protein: CASSLDRVNEQFF

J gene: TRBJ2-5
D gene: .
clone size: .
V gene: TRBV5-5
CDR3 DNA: TGTGCCAGCAGCTCAACTAGACAGGTGCGGGAGACCCAGTACTTC
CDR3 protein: CASSSTRQVRETQYF

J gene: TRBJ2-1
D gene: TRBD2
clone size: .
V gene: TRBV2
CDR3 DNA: TGTGCCAGCACAGGGGTAGCGGGAGGGGGTAATGAGCAGTTCTTC
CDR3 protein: CASTGVAGGGNEQFF

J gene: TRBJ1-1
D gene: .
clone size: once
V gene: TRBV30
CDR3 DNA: TGTGCCTGGAGGGTTCAAGGGGGGCCCAGCCGGACTGAAGCTTTCTTT
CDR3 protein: CAWRVQGGPSRTEAFF

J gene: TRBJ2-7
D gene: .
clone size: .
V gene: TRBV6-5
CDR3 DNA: TGTGCCAGCAGTTTCTCGGCAGGGGCCTACGAGCAGTACTTC
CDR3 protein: CASSFSAGAYEQYF

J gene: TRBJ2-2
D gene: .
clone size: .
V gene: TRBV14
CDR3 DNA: TGTGCCAGCTCCGGAGTGTGGGACACCGGGGAGCTGTTTTTT
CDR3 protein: CASSGVWDTGELFF

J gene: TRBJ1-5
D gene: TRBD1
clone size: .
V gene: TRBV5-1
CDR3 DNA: TGCGCCAGCAGCTTTACAGGGGGCCAAAATCAGCCCCAGCATTTT
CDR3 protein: CASSFTGGQNQPQHF

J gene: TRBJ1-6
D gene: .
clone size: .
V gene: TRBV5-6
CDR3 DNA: TGTGCCAGCAGCCCTAAGGGGAATAATTCACCCCTCCACTTT
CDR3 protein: CASSPKGNNSPLHF

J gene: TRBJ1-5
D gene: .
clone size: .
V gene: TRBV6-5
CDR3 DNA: TGTGCCAGCAGTTACTCCGGGGGGGGTCAGCCCCAGCATTTT
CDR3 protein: CASSYSGGGQPQHF

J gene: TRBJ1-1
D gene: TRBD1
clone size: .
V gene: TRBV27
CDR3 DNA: TGTGCCAGCAGTATAGGGGGCATTGGCACTGAAGCTTTCTTT
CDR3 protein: CASSIGGIGTEAFF

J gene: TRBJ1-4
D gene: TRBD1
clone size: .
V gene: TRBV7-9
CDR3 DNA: TGTGCCAGCAGCCCCGACAGGGGCAAAGGAAAACTGTTTTTT
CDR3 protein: CASSPDRGKGKLFF

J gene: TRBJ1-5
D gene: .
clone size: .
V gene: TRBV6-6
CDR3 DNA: TGTGCCAGCGAGGGGGGCTTAGATCAGCCCCAGCATTTT
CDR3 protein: CASEGGLDQPQHF

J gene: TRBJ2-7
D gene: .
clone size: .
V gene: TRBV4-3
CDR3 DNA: TGCGCCAGCAGCCAAGGACAGGCTGACACCTACGAGCAGTACTTC
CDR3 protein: CASSQGQADTYEQYF

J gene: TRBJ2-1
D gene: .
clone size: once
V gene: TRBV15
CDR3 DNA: TGTGCCACCAGCAGCCCCGGGACCTACAATGAGCAGTTCTTC
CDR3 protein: CATSSPGTYNEQFF

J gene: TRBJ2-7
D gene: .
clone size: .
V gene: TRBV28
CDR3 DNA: TGTGCCAGCAGCCGGGACGGCTCCTACGAGCAGTACTTC
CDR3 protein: CASSRDGSYEQYF

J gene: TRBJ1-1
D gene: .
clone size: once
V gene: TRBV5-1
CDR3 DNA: TGCGCCAGCAGCCTACGTGCAGGGAACACTGAAGCTTTCTTT
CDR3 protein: CASSLRAGNTEAFF

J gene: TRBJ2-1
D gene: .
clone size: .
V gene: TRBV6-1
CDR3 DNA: TGTGCCATCAGTGAGTCTGGTGAGCAGTTCTTC
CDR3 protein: CAISESGEQFF

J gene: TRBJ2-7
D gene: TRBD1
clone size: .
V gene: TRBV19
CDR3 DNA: TGTGCCAGTAGTAAATCAGGACAGGGGGTGGCCTACGAGCAGTACTTC
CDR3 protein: CASSKSGQGVAYEQYF

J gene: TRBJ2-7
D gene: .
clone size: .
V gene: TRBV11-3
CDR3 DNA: TGTGCGACCAGCACGGGGGCCTACGAGCAGTACTTC
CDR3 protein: CATSTGAYEQYF

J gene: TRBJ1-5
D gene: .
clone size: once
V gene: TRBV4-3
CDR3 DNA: TGCGCCAGCAGCCAAGGTGGGAGGGGCAATCAGCCCCAGCATTTT
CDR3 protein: CASSQGGRGNQPQHF

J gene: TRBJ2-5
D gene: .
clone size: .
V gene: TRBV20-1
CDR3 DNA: TGCAGTGCTAGAGGACGCGAAGGAGACTTC
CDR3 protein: CSARGREGDF

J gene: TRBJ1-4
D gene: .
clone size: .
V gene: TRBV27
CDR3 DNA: TGTGCCAGCAGTCCACGGACAGCCCGAGGGGAAAAACTGTTTTTT
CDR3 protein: CASSPRTARGEKLFF

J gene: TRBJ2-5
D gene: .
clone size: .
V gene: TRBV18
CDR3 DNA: TGTGCCAGCTCACCGGATCAGGCAGAGACCCAGTACTTC
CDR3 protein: CASSPDQAETQYF

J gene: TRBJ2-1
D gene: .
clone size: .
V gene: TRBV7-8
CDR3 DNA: TGTGCCAGCAGCTTAGCAAGGCCGATAGCAAGATATGAGCAGTTCTTC
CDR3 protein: CASSLARPIARYEQFF

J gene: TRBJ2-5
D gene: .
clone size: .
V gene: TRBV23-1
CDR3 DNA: TGCGCCAGCAAAGGACTCTCTACCCTGTTGTACTTC
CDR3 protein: CASKGLSTLLYF

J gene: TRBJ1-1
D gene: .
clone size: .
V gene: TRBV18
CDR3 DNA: TGTGCCAGCTTGCTCGGGGGTGAAGCTTTCTTT
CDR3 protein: CASLLGGEAFF